This entry describes one TCR beta chain. These data come from a study of T cell changes during pregnancy in multiple sclerosis. The CDR3 is 18 residues long. Germline V lookup: CDR1 SGHDT, CDR2 YYEEEE. V lost 0 bases and J lost 2; bases outside the gene matches: 13. Here immunoSEQ multiplex PCR was the method, and the copy in TCRdb shows in-frame clones only, minus some. The sample contains approximately 40,000 clones, approximately 91% of which appear only once. This TCR came from a female donor with multiple sclerosis, enrolled in a pregnancy study. The source was CD8+ T cells from peripheral blood mononuclear cells, collected in the third trimester of pregnancy. The rearrangement links TRBV5-6 to TRBJ2-7; TRBD2 matches at 8 bases. The CDR3 DNA is TGTGCCAGCAGCTTGGATTTTATGGCTAGCGGGCCCCCCTACGAGCAGTACTTC. This codes for CASSLDFMASGPPYEQYF. Full variable domain (remainder filled in from reference TRBV5-6 and TRBJ2-7): DAGVTQSPTHLIKTRGQQVTLRCSPKSGHDTVSWYQQALGQGPQFIFQYYEEEERQRGNFPDRFSGHQFPNYSSELNVNALLLGDSALYLCASSLDFMASGPPYEQYFGPGTRLTVT.